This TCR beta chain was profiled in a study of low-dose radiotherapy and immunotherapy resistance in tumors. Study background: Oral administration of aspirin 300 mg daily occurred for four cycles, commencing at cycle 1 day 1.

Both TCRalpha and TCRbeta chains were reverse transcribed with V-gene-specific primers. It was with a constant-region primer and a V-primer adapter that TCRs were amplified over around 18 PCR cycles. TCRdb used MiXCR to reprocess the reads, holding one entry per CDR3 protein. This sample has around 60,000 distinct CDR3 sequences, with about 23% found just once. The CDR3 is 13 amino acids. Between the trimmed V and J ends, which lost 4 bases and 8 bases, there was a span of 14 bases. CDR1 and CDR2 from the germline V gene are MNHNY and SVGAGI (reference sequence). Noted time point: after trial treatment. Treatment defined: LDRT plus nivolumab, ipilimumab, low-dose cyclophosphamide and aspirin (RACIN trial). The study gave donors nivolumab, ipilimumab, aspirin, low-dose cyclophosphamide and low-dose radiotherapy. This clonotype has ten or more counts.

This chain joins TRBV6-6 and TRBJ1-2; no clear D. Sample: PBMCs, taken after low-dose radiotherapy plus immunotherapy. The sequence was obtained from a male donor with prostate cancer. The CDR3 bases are TGTGCCAGCAGTTTTGGCCCCCCGGGGGGCTACACCTTC. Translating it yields CASSFGPPGGYTF.